This entry concerns a single TCR beta chain. Its antigen remains unidentified. The V gene's germline CDR1 is MNHEY and CDR2 SVGAGI. The CDR3 has 16 residues. V was shortened by 0 bases and J by 7 bases, with 13 bases between the two germline ends. These data belong to a study of Ad26.COV2.S vaccination and SARS-CoV-2 variants. Overall study: Recipients of Ad26.COV2.S got it intramuscularly, once or twice 56 days apart.

Overall study results and limits: Substantial post-vaccination breadth of spike-specific CD8+ and CD4+ T cell responses was reported.

Treatment meaning: roughly 18 received Ad26.COV2.S at low or high dose, single or two shots; five or six received placebo; per-sample allocation not given. Sampling happened 63 days after the first vaccine or placebo injection. Donation was by an adult aged 18-55 years who was in Boston. Its platform was an Ad26 vector, and its expressed antigen was Wuhan-strain SARS-CoV-2 spike. Sequencing used immunoSEQ multiplex PCR; TCRdb keeps in-frame clones, though not all of them. Here the sample spans about 400,000 clones, around 87% being singletons. The starting material was peripheral blood, obtained in a trial of Ad26.COV2.S vaccine versus placebo. The chain employs TRBV6-5 and TRBJ1-6, with D possibly matching TRBD1 (6 bases). The clonotype comes from a person aged 18-65 years who received the Ad26.COV2.S COVID-19 vaccine or a placebo. CDR3 region: CASSYSFIQGNSPLHF. The CDR3 nucleotides read TGTGCCAGCAGTTACTCCTTCATCCAGGGGAATTCACCCCTCCACTTT.